This entry is about one TCR beta chain. Clones were sequenced by immunoSEQ multiplex PCR, and TCRdb holds only the in-frame ones, with some missing. The sample has under 55,000 clones; roughly nine tenths are singletons. The data were obtained in a study of blood T cell repertoires in COVID-19. The CDR3 spans 16 residues. V was clipped by 2 bases and J by 4 bases, with 17 bases between them. CDR1 and CDR2 (germline): SEHNR, FQNEAQ (reference sequence). The source material was peripheral blood. The V gene is TRBV7-9, the J gene TRBJ1-2; tentatively, D is TRBD1 (6 bases). The source of this sequence is a human donor in a cohort sampled during active COVID-19. The chain's CDR3 is CASSLSGTTSSYGYTF. The CDR3 nucleotides are TGTGCCAGCAGCTTATCGGGGACAACCTCTAGCTATGGCTACACCTTC. Full variable domain (missing parts from reference TRBV7-9 and TRBJ1-2): DTGVSQNPRHKITKRGQNVTFRCDPISEHNRLYWYRQTLGQGPEFLTYFQNEAQLEKSRLLSDRFSAERPKGSFSTLEIQRTEQGDSAMYLCASSLSGTTSSYGYTFGSGTRLTVV.